Sequencing of this TCR beta chain was carried out in a study of lymphopenia after photon versus proton radiotherapy. Some clones are missing from TCRdb's copy, which holds only in-frame ones; the method was immunoSEQ multiplex PCR. The profile covers tens of thousands of clones, with approximately 80% appearing a single time and around 15% taken by the ten largest. With V trimmed by 8 bases and J by 6 bases, 4 bases remained unmatched. The CDR3 is 13 residues long. Per germline, CDR1 LNHDA and CDR2 SQIVND (reference sequence). This clonotype was obtained from a woman between 70 and 85 years old with pancreatic cancer. The chain joins TRBV19 to TRBJ1-4, with TRBD1 matching 9 bases. Material: peripheral blood, obtained from a patient treated with proton-based radiotherapy. CDR3 amino acids: CASSGQGYEKLFF. The DNA for the CDR3 is TGTGCCAGTTCGGGACAGGGCTATGAAAAACTGTTTTTT.